The rows below give T cell receptor beta chains drawn from one sample of a study of OX40 agonist ivuxolimab in advanced cancers. Assay used: immunoSEQ multiplex PCR; TCRdb lists only in-frame clones, some missing. The sample has about 19,000 clones, about 70% seen once. Sample: CD4+ or CD8+ T cells sorted from blood, taken in a trial of the OX40 agonist ivuxolimab. These receptors originate from an adult with an advanced solid tumor such as melanoma, head and neck, liver or kidney cancer. CDR3s include the opening cysteine and the closing phenylalanine or tryptophan. A D gene is named only where the DNA matches it firmly. The size of a clone is reported for some rows only, either as once, few or many, or as a class for expanded clones.

V gene	D gene	J gene	clone size	CDR3 DNA	CDR3 protein
TRBV6-1	NA	TRBJ2-1	once	TGTGCCAGCAGCGCGGAGGGGTGGGGCAATGAGCAGTTCTTC	CASSAEGWGNEQFF
TRBV28	NA	TRBJ2-7	NA	TGTGCCAGCAGTCTTTCTTTCCCCCCCTACGAGCAGTACTTC	CASSLSFPPYEQYF
TRBV27	NA	TRBJ2-7	NA	TGTGCCAGCAGTTACCAGGGGCTTGGGTCCTACGAGCAGTACTTC	CASSYQGLGSYEQYF
TRBV6-4	TRBD1	TRBJ1-2	NA	TGTGCCAGCAGTGACAGTGACAGGGGGGACTATGGCTACACCTTC	CASSDSDRGDYGYTF
TRBV5-1	TRBD2	TRBJ2-3	NA	TGCGCCAGCAGCTTTGCCGGGGGGACAGATACGCAGTATTTT	CASSFAGGTDTQYF
TRBV16	NA	TRBJ2-3	NA	TGTGCCAGCAGCCCAGACAGGGATACGCAGTATTTT	CASSPDRDTQYF
TRBV7-6	NA	TRBJ2-2	NA	TGTGCCAGCAGCTTAGCGGGGGGGCGCTACACCGGGGAGCTGTTTTTT	CASSLAGGRYTGELFF
TRBV9	TRBD1	TRBJ2-5	NA	TGTGCCAGCAGCGATCCGGAAAGGGACAGTCAAGAGACCCAGTACTTC	CASSDPERDSQETQYF
TRBV13	NA	TRBJ2-5	NA	TGTGCCAGCAGCTTAGGCGGTCAACGACCCATATACTTC	CASSLGGQRPIYF
TRBV19	TRBD1	TRBJ1-1	NA	TGTGCCAGTAGTATACTCGGGACAGACACTGAAGCTTTCTTT	CASSILGTDTEAFF
TRBV21-1	NA	TRBJ2-5	NA	TGTGCCAGCAGCAAATGGGCTAGCGGGAGGGATCAAGAGACCCAGTACTTC	CASSKWASGRDQETQYF
TRBV29-1	NA	TRBJ1-2	NA	TGCAGCGTTGAAGACGGAGGCAGCTGGAACTATGGCTACACCTTC	CSVEDGGSWNYGYTF
TRBV19	TRBD2	TRBJ2-1	medium-sized	TGTGCCAGTAGTCTTCTAGCGGGAGATAATGAGCAGTTCTTC	CASSLLAGDNEQFF
TRBV27	NA	TRBJ1-1	NA	TGTGCCAGCAGTCCAATCTCCCAGTTAGCGGTTTTCAGTGAAGCTTTCTTT	CASSPISQLAVFSEAFF
TRBV4-3	TRBD1	TRBJ1-5	few	TGCGCCAGCAGCCAAGATCAGGGGGCTGGACAGCCCCAGCATTTT	CASSQDQGAGQPQHF
TRBV5-1	NA	TRBJ1-4	few	TGCGCCAGCAGCTTGGATGGGGGGCGGAGAAATGAAAAACTGTTTTTT	CASSLDGGRRNEKLFF
TRBV6-6	NA	TRBJ1-5	NA	TGTGCCAGCAGCCTCGGGGGTAGCAATCAGCCCCAGCATTTT	CASSLGGSNQPQHF
TRBV5-4	TRBD2	TRBJ2-5	NA	TGTGCCAGCAGCCCGCTAGCGGGAGCCCAAGAGACCCAGTACTTC	CASSPLAGAQETQYF
TRBV7-9	NA	TRBJ1-2	NA	TGTGCCAGCAGCCAAGATCCGTGGATGTCGATCTATGGCTACACCTTC	CASSQDPWMSIYGYTF
TRBV6-1	TRBD2	TRBJ2-3	NA	TGTGCCAGCAGTGGAGATAGCGGGAGCACAGATACGCAGTATTTT	CASSGDSGSTDTQYF
TRBV2	NA	TRBJ2-7	NA	TGTGCCAGCAGTCCCCGGGGGTCCCGGCTGGAGCAGTACTTC	CASSPRGSRLEQYF
TRBV29-1	NA	TRBJ2-2	NA	TGCAGCGTTGAGGGACAGAACACCGGGGAGCTGTTTTTT	CSVEGQNTGELFF
TRBV19	NA	TRBJ1-4	NA	TGTGCCAGTAGCCTCCCTTGGGGCGGGGGCGAAAAACTGTTTTTT	CASSLPWGGGEKLFF
TRBV6-4	TRBD1	TRBJ2-2	few	TGTGCCAGCAGTGATTCCGGGACAGGGGGCGCAGCCGGGGAGCTGTTTTTT	CASSDSGTGGAAGELFF
TRBV28	NA	TRBJ2-7	NA	TGTGCCAGCCGTCCCCGGCACAGCTCCTACGAGCAGTACTTC	CASRPRHSSYEQYF
TRBV6-6	TRBD1	TRBJ2-1	few	TGTGCCAGCAGTGACTTAGGGACAGCCAATGAGCAGTTCTTC	CASSDLGTANEQFF
TRBV11-2	TRBD1	TRBJ1-2	NA	TGTGCCAGCAGCTTATCCGGGACAGTTTATGGCTACACCTTC	CASSLSGTVYGYTF
TRBV27	NA	TRBJ2-2	NA	TGTGCCAGCAGATATACCCCGGCCGGGGAGCTGTTTTTT	CASRYTPAGELFF
TRBV6-6	NA	TRBJ1-2	NA	TGTGCCAGCAGTCCCACTATCGAGGAAGGAAACACCTTC	CASSPTIEEGNTF
TRBV2	TRBD1	TRBJ1-6	NA	TGTGCCAGCGGGACAGGCCGCTCACCCCTCCACTTT	CASGTGRSPLHF
TRBV7-6	TRBD1	TRBJ2-7	NA	TGTGCCAGCAGCTCGGCACAGGGGAGTACCTACGAGCAGTACTTC	CASSSAQGSTYEQYF
TRBV10-3	NA	TRBJ2-6	NA	TGTGCCATCAGTGAGTCGAAGGGGCGTAGTGTCTCTGGGGCCAACGTCCTGACTTTC	CAISESKGRSVSGANVLTF
TRBV7-9	NA	TRBJ2-5	NA	TGTGCCAGCAGCTTAGAGGGACGCCAGCAAGAGACCCAGTACTTC	CASSLEGRQQETQYF
TRBV7-2	NA	TRBJ2-3	NA	TGTGCCAGCAGCCCGAGCACAGATACGCAGTATTTT	CASSPSTDTQYF
TRBV13	TRBD1	TRBJ1-3	NA	TGTGCCAGCAGCTTGGGACAGGGGTCGCCCGTGGGCGGAAACACCATATATTTT	CASSLGQGSPVGGNTIYF
TRBV7-9	NA	TRBJ2-5	NA	TGTGCCAGCAGCTTCGTGACCGGGTGGGACGAGACCCAGTACTTC	CASSFVTGWDETQYF
TRBV11-1	TRBD1	TRBJ2-7	once	TGTGCCAGCAGACCCGGGACAGGGTTCTACGAGCAGTACTTC	CASRPGTGFYEQYF
TRBV5-6	NA	TRBJ2-6	NA	TGTGCCAGCAGCTTTAGGTCGGGGACGTTCCGGCTCCTGACTTTC	CASSFRSGTFRLLTF
TRBV4-2	NA	TRBJ2-7	NA	TGTGCCAGCAGCCAAGTTGATACAGCAATCTACGAGCAGTACTTC	CASSQVDTAIYEQYF
TRBV5-4	NA	TRBJ2-7	NA	TGCGCCAGCAGCCAAGTTCGACAGTCCTACGAGCAGTACTTC	CASSQVRQSYEQYF
TRBV19	NA	TRBJ2-1	NA	TGTGCCAGTAGTATAATTGTATACAATGAGCAGTTCTTC	CASSIIVYNEQFF
TRBV28	NA	TRBJ2-7	NA	TGTGCCAGCAGGTTAAACAGGGTCGAGCAGTACTTC	CASRLNRVEQYF
TRBV27	NA	TRBJ1-5	NA	TGTGCCCCCCCCAAGGGTCGAAGCAATCAGCCCCAGCATTTT	CAPPKGRSNQPQHF
TRBV6-7	TRBD1	TRBJ2-5	many	TGTGCCAGCAGTTCGGGACAGGGGTACCAAGAGACCCAGTACTTC	CASSSGQGYQETQYF
TRBV27	TRBD2	TRBJ2-5	NA	TGTGCCAGCAGTTTATCGTTAGCGGGGGGGCCGGAGACCCAGTACTTC	CASSLSLAGGPETQYF
TRBV5-6	NA	TRBJ1-5	NA	TGTGCCAGCAGCCGAGGGTCATCCTATCAGCCCCAGCATTTT	CASSRGSSYQPQHF
TRBV6-1	TRBD1	TRBJ1-5	few	TGTGCCAGCAGTGGCCGGGACAGGGACCATCAGCCCCAGCATTTT	CASSGRDRDHQPQHF
TRBV4-2	NA	TRBJ1-1	NA	TGTGCCAGCAGCCAAGATCCCAGGGCGGGTGGGAACACTGAAGCTTTCTTT	CASSQDPRAGGNTEAFF
TRBV28	NA	TRBJ1-3	NA	TGTGCCAGCAGTTTATGGGCCCGGAACCATTCAGGAAACACCATATATTTT	CASSLWARNHSGNTIYF
TRBV19	NA	TRBJ2-7	NA	TGTGCCAGTAGAGCTCACTCCCCAGCCTACGAGCAGTACTTC	CASRAHSPAYEQYF
TRBV7-9	TRBD2	TRBJ2-2	NA	TGTGCCAGCAGCCCGGGACTAGCGGGGGGTCGTAGCACCGGGGAGCTGTTTTTT	CASSPGLAGGRSTGELFF
TRBV19	NA	TRBJ1-4	NA	TGTGCCAGTAGTATAGGGAGGACGACGTCTGTTTATGAAAAACTGTTTTTT	CASSIGRTTSVYEKLFF